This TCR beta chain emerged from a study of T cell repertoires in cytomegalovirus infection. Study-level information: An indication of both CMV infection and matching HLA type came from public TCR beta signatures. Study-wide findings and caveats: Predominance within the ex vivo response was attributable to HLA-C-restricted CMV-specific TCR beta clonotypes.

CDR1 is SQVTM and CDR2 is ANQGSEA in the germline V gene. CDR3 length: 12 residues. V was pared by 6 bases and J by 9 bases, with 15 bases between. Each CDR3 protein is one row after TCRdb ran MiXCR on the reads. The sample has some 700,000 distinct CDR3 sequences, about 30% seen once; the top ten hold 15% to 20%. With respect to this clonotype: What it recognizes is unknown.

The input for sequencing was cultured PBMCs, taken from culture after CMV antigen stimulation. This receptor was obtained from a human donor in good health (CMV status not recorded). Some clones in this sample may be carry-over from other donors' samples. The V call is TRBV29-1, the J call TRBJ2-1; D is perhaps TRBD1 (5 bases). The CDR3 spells CSVQGALAEQFF. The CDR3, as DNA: TGCAGCGTGCAAGGGGCGTTAGCTGAGCAGTTCTTC.